The 18 T cell receptor beta chains below come from one sample, sequenced in a study of shared clonotypes between healthy human individuals. Naive CD8 cells lacked CD45RO and underwent positive selection for CCR7, leaving out terminally differentiated effector memory CD45RA+ cells. Clones were sequenced by immunoSEQ multiplex PCR, and TCRdb holds only the in-frame ones, with some missing. Among around 2,000,000 clones listed, just under 95% were seen once. Input material: naive CD8+ T cells sorted from blood. These receptors all stem from a man aged 18 to 30 in good health.

The rearrangement links TRBV27 to TRBJ2-1; no clear D. Germline values: CDR1 MNHEY, CDR2 SMNVEV (reference sequence). V dropped 1 base and J dropped 6 bases, with 16 bases sitting between them. The CDR3 consists of 16 residues. The CDR3 region is CASSLLSISALNEQFF. The CDR3 DNA reads as TGTGCCAGCAGTTTATTATCCATTTCTGCTCTCAATGAGCAGTTCTTC.

There are a few counts of this clone. The genes are TRBV4-1 and TRBJ1-5; a weak D match, TRBD1 (5 bases). Trimming took off 0 bases at V and 10 bases at J, with 19 bases between the two ends. This CDR3 spans 16 amino acids. The germline V gene has CDR1 MGHRA and CDR2 YSYEKL. The CDR3 bases are TGCGCCAGCAGCCAAGATCAGCCAGGGACGAATGGTCCCCAGCATTTT. This codes for CASSQDQPGTNGPQHF.

The chain employs TRBV29-1 and TRBJ2-6, with TRBD1 as a possible D gene (7 bases). The CDR3 has 17 residues. The V gene's germline CDR1 is SQVTM and CDR2 ANQGSEA. Trimming took 7 bases from V and 0 from J, leaving 19 bases between them. The CDR3 DNA is TGCAGCGCTGCGGGACAGTCTCTCTCCTCTGGGGCCAACGTCCTGACTTTC. Encoded protein: CSAAGQSLSSGANVLTF.

V gene TRBV5-4 combines with J gene TRBJ2-7; D ambiguous. V was cut by 0 bases and J by 3 bases, with 13 bases left in between. This CDR3 has 15 residues. Germline CDR1 SGHNT, CDR2 YYREEE (reference sequence). CDR3 DNA sequence: TGTGCCAGCAGCTTGGCCGGTCCAGGAGTCTACGAGCAGTACTTC. As protein: CASSLAGPGVYEQYF.

J is TRBJ1-6 and V is TRBV15; D is undetermined. This CDR3 comprises 20 residues. CDR1 is LNHNV, CDR2 YYDKDF, per germline (reference sequence). The V and J ends lost 0 bases and 0 bases respectively, with 18 bases between them. The CDR3 region has the DNA TGTGCCACCAGCAGAGATCGCGGCGGCTGGGAGAGCTCCTATAATTCACCCCTCCACTTT. It specifies CATSRDRGGWESSYNSPLHF.

The chain is built from TRBV5-5 and TRBJ2-7; D gene ambiguous. CDR3 length: 17 residues. Germline CDR1 is SGHKS and CDR2 is YYEKEE (reference sequence). The V end was cut by 0 bases, the J end by 4 bases, with 20 bases between. For the CDR3, the DNA is TGTGCCAGCAGCTTGGTCTCTCGGGCCCCACGCCTTTACGAGCAGTACTTC. It is translated as CASSLVSRAPRLYEQYF.

V gene TRBV16 combines with J gene TRBJ2-3, with a tentative D call TRBD2 (6 bases). The CDR3 sequence is 16 residues long. Germline CDR1 is KGHSY and CDR2 is FQNENV. V lost 3 bases and J 1 base, leaving 14 bases between the germline ends. CDR3 sequence: CASSHPVGGGTDTQYF. The CDR3 nucleotides are TGTGCCAGCAGCCATCCAGTGGGCGGGGGCACAGATACGCAGTATTTT.

The chain links TRBV28 to TRBJ1-2, with a possible D match to TRBD1 (6 bases). CDR1 MDHEN and CDR2 SYDVKM come from the germline V gene. V lost 5 bases to trimming and J lost 4 bases, with 14 bases between them. The CDR3 is 14 amino acids. CDR3 region: CASSGGQLFYGYTF. CDR3 DNA: TGTGCCAGCAGTGGGGGACAACTCTTCTATGGCTACACCTTC.

The J gene is TRBJ2-7, the V gene TRBV5-6, with D perhaps assigned TRBD1 or TRBD2 (5 bases each). The length of the CDR3 is 12 residues. Trimming removed 4 bases from V and 7 bases from J, with 12 bases in between. Germline CDR1 reads SGHDT; CDR2 reads YYEEEE. The CDR3 DNA is TGTGCCAGCAGCGTGGGGACGATAGAGCAGTACTTC. Protein sequence: CASSVGTIEQYF.

In its sample, this clone was seen once. This chain links TRBV29-1 with TRBJ2-7, with D possibly TRBD2 on 7 matching bases. Looked up from germline, CDR1 is SQVTM and CDR2 is ANQGSEA. The CDR3 is 15 residues long. Trimming removed 3 bases at V and 0 bases at J, with 15 bases between. CDR3 sequence (DNA): TGCAGCGTTGAGGGGGGGCAGTTACCCTCCTACGAGCAGTACTTC. As protein: CSVEGGQLPSYEQYF.

This rearrangement joins TRBV5-4 to TRBJ2-3; D remains ambiguous. The CDR3 sequence is 14 residues long. V was clipped by 0 bases and J by 6 bases, with 11 bases between them. Germline V lookup: CDR1 SGHNT, CDR2 YYREEE (reference sequence). In nucleotides, the CDR3 is TGTGCCAGCAGCTTGGCAGTAGAAGCCGATACGCAGTATTTT. It translates to CASSLAVEADTQYF.

This clone was detected once. The chain links TRBV30 to TRBJ2-3; D not certain. Germline CDR1 is GTSNPN and CDR2 is SVGIG (reference sequence). The CDR3 contains 14 residues. The ends were cut back, 1 base at V and 4 bases at J, with 12 bases in the middle. This chain's CDR3 is CAWSGVAVSDTQYF. DNA of the CDR3: TGTGCCTGGAGTGGGGTGGCGGTTTCAGATACGCAGTATTTT.

V is TRBV7-2 and J is TRBJ1-2; a weak D match, TRBD1 (6 bases). Germline CDR1 and CDR2: SGHTA and FQGNSA. CDR3 length: 16 amino acids. Trimming removed 2 bases at V and 5 bases at J, with 18 bases between. Here the CDR3 DNA reads TGTGCCAGCAGCTTAAGGGGGACTCCCTCGGGTTATGGCTACACCTTC. Protein product: CASSLRGTPSGYGYTF.

CDR3 sequence: CASSQVWRESYNEQFF. The CDR3 coding sequence is TGCGCCAGCAGCCAAGTGTGGCGGGAGTCCTACAATGAGCAGTTCTTC. The chain recombines TRBV4-3 with TRBJ2-1; 7 bases fit TRBD2. Germline CDR1 and CDR2: LGHNA and YSLEER. The V segment lost 1 base and the J segment 1 base; nucleotides outside the gene matches: 4. This CDR3 is 16 amino acids long.

This clone is a singleton in its sample. The V gene is TRBV4-1, the J gene TRBJ2-3; D is tentatively TRBD1 or TRBD2 (7 bases each). Germline V lookup: CDR1 MGHRA, CDR2 YSYEKL. Trimming removed 1 base at V and 4 bases at J, with 18 bases between. This CDR3 comprises 17 residues. The CDR3 loop is CASSQVEPPGGADTQYF. The DNA of the CDR3 is TGCGCCAGCAGCCAAGTTGAACCTCCAGGGGGGGCAGATACGCAGTATTTT.

The chain links TRBV2 to TRBJ1-1; 11 positions match TRBD1. The J segment lost 0 bases and the V segment lost 6 bases, leaving 3 bases of the junction unmatched. The CDR3 has 15 amino acids. Germline CDR1 and CDR2: SNHLY and FYNNEI. DNA for the CDR3: TGTGCCAGCAGATGGACAGGGGGCTTGAACACTGAAGCTTTCTTT. Translating it yields CASRWTGGLNTEAFF.

The chain combines TRBV6-7 with TRBJ2-1; TRBD2 matches 11 bases. TRBV6-7 is marked as an open reading frame, function uncertain. This CDR3 contains 16 residues. V was clipped by 1 base and J by 4 bases; unmatched bases: 3. CDR3: CASSYLIAGGYNEQFF. The DNA of the CDR3 is TGTGCCAGCAGTTACTTAATAGCGGGGGGGTACAATGAGCAGTTCTTC.

The rearrangement links TRBV4-2 to TRBJ1-1, with unresolved D. The V end was cut by 1 base, the J end by 0 bases, with 6 bases between. The CDR3 has 14 amino acids. The germline gives CDR1 LGHNA, CDR2 YNFKEQ. CDR3 sequence reads: CASSQAGLNTEAFF. CDR3 coding DNA: TGTGCCAGCAGCCAAGCGGGGTTGAACACTGAAGCTTTCTTT.